This TCR beta chain emerged from a study of blood T cell repertoires in COVID-19. Study details: Whether acute or convalescent, the COVID-19 samples came from the United States, Italy and Spain.

CDR3 length: 15 residues. Germline CDR1 and CDR2: SSHAT and FNYEAQ (reference sequence). Using immunoSEQ multiplex PCR, the repertoire was profiled, and TCRdb retains in-frame clones only, with some absent. The sample carries around 86,000 clones, 80% to 90% recorded once. On this clone: One junction end disagrees with the germline gene, perhaps due to a read error.

V is TRBV7-7 and J is TRBJ1-2; tentative D call: TRBD1 (6 bases). The receptor was derived from a woman aged 80 or over with acute or convalescent COVID-19. The sample taken for sequencing was peripheral blood. The CDR3 DNA reads as TGTGCTAGCAGCTTAGCGCGGGGGGCCTTTTGGGGCTACACCTTC. Translated: CASSLARGAFWGYTF.